This TCR beta chain was identified in a study of technical replicates of blood from a few donors. Germline V gene lookup returns CDR1 GTSNPN and CDR2 SVGIG (reference sequence). The CDR3 has 13 amino acids. V was cut by 4 bases and J by 5 bases, with 14 bases left in between. The protocol was immunoSEQ multiplex PCR, while the TCRdb copy is restricted to in-frame clones and leaves out a portion. The table includes tens of thousands of clones, around nine tenths detected once. This clone was counted ten times or more. This rearrangement joins TRBV30 to TRBJ1-2; perhaps TRBD1 as D (5 bases). This sequence originates from a human donor in good health. The sequenced material came from T cells isolated from PBMCs. The CDR3 here is CAWIGGVRYGYTF. Here the CDR3 DNA reads TGTGCCTGGATCGGAGGGGTTCGATATGGCTACACCTTC.